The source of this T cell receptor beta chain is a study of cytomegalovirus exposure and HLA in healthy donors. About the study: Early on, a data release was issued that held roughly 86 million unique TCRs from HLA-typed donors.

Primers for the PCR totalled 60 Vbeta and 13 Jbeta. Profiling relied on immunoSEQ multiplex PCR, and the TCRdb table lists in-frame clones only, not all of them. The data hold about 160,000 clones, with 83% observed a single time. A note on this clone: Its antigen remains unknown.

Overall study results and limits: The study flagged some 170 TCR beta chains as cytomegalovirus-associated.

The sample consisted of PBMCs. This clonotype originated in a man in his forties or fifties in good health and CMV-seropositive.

The chain's CDR3 is CASSLGQGRDEQFF. The CDR3 coding sequence is TGTGCCAGCAGCTTAGGACAGGGGCGCGATGAGCAGTTCTTC. This sequence joins TRBV11-2 and TRBJ2-1, with 8 bases that match TRBD1. The J segment lost 8 bases and the V segment lost 1 base, leaving 4 bases of the junction unmatched. The CDR3 length is 14 residues. Germline CDR1 SGHAT, CDR2 FQNNGV.